A selection of T cell receptor beta chains follows, all from one sample in a study of blood T cell repertoires in COVID-19. Libraries were prepared by immunoSEQ multiplex PCR; TCRdb keeps only in-frame clonotypes and omits some of them. The sample holds about 70,000 clones, around four fifths seen once. The material sequenced was peripheral blood. The receptors come from a woman aged 55-70 years with acute or convalescent COVID-19. Both conserved end residues are part of each CDR3. Fields, in order: D gene, V gene, clone size, J gene, CDR3 protein, CDR3 DNA. D genes are given only for firm matches. Clone size is not always given. Where it is, it says once, few, many or a class for expanded clones.

.	TRBV11-2	once	TRBJ1-5	CASSLHLDQPQHF	TGTGCCAGCAGCTTACACTTGGATCAGCCCCAGCATTTT
TRBD2	TRBV2	few	TRBJ2-2	CASSVSSGNTGELFF	TGTGCCAGCAGTGTTTCTAGCGGTAACACCGGGGAGCTGTTTTTT
.	TRBV21-1	.	TRBJ2-3	CAPESKRTTFYSTDTQYF	TGTGCCCCCGAGTCGAAGAGGACTACATTCTATAGCACAGATACGCAGTATTTT
.	TRBV7-9	.	TRBJ1-6	CASSLAPGDSPLHF	TGTGCCAGCAGCTTGGCCCCAGGGGATTCACCCCTCCACTTT
TRBD1	TRBV6-5	once	TRBJ2-2	CASSRDRNTGELFF	TGTGCCAGCAGCCGGGACAGAAACACCGGGGAGCTGTTTTTT
.	TRBV19	.	TRBJ1-5	CASKGGGIGINSNQPQHF	TGTGCCAGCAAGGGTGGGGGGATTGGGATCAATAGCAATCAGCCCCAGCATTTT
TRBD1	TRBV3-1/TRBV3-2	few	TRBJ2-7	CASSQRDRVREQYF	TGTGCCAGCAGCCAGAGGGACAGGGTTAGGGAGCAGTACTTC
.	TRBV10-3	.	TRBJ1-1	CAISQGDTEAFF	TGTGCCATCAGCCAGGGCGACACTGAAGCTTTCTTT
.	TRBV15	.	TRBJ2-7	CATSRDERPGGEQYF	TGTGCCACCAGCAGAGATGAACGACCCGGCGGCGAGCAGTACTTC
TRBD1	TRBV5-8	.	TRBJ1-6	CASSLGQGDSPLHF	TGTGCCAGCAGCTTGGGGCAGGGGGATTCACCCCTCCACTTT
.	TRBV9	.	TRBJ1-3	CASSLYPGGGTPGNTIYF	TGTGCCAGCAGCCTCTACCCCGGGGGGGGTACTCCTGGAAACACCATATATTTT
.	TRBV5-6	.	TRBJ2-7	CASSLVAGQNYEQYF	TGTGCCAGCAGCTTGGTTGCGGGACAGAACTACGAGCAGTACTTC
TRBD2	TRBV7-7	once	TRBJ2-2	CASSPLLAGGPRTGELFF	TGTGCCAGCAGCCCCCTACTAGCGGGAGGGCCTCGCACCGGGGAGCTGTTTTTT
TRBD2	TRBV5-4	few	TRBJ2-1	CASSLAGGINEQFF	TGTGCCAGCAGCTTGGCGGGGGGTATCAATGAGCAGTTCTTC
.	TRBV6-5	.	TRBJ1-5	CASSQGRVIRQPQHF	TGTGCCAGCAGCCAAGGGCGGGTTATCCGGCAGCCCCAGCATTTT
.	TRBV27	.	TRBJ2-7	CASSRQPPTSAAPYEQYF	TGTGCCAGCAGCCGCCAACCCCCTACTTCGGCGGCGCCCTACGAGCAGTACTTC
TRBD1	TRBV6-1	.	TRBJ1-2	CASSELGQGNYGYTF	TGTGCCAGCAGTGAGTTGGGACAGGGGAACTATGGCTACACCTTC
TRBD1	TRBV29-1	.	TRBJ2-7	CSVEDPRTGGYEQYF	TGCAGCGTTGAAGATCCACGGACAGGGGGCTACGAGCAGTACTTC
.	TRBV7-8	.	TRBJ2-1	CASSLVRGGGRSNEQFF	TGTGCCAGCAGCTTAGTACGTGGAGGAGGACGGTCGAATGAGCAGTTCTTC
.	TRBV29-1	.	TRBJ1-5	CSVAQTVGGAQHF	TGCAGCGTTGCCCAGACCGTGGGGGGGGCCCAGCATTTT